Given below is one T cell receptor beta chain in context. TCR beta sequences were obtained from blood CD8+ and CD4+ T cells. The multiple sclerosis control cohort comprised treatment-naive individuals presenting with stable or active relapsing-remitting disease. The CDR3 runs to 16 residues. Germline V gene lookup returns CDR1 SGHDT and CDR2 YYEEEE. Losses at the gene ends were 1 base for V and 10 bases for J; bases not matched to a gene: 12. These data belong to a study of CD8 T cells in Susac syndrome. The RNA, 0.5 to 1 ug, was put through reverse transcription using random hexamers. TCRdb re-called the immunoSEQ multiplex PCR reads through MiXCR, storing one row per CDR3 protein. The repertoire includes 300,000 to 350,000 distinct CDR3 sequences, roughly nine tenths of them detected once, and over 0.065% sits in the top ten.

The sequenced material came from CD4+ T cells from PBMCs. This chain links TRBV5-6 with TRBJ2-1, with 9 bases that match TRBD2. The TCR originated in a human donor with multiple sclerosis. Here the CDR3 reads CASSLRVSGGRWEQFF. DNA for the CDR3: TGTGCCAGCAGCTTGAGAGTTAGCGGGGGACGATGGGAGCAGTTCTTC.